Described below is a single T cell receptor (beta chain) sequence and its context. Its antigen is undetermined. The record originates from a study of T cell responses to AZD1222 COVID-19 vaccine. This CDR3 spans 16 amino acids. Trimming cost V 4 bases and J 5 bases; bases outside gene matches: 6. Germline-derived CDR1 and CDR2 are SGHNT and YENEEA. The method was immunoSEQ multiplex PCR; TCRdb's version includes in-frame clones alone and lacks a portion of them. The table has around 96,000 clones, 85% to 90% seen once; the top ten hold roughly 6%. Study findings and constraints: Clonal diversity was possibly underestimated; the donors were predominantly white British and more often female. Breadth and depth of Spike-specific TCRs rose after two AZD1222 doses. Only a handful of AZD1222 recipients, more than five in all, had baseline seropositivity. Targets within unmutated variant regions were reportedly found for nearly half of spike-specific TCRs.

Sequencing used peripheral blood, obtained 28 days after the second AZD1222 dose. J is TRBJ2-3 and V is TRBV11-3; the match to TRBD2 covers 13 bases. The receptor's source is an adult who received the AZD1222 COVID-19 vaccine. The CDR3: CASSYGLAGARDTQYF. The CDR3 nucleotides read TGTGCCAGCAGCTACGGACTAGCGGGAGCTAGAGATACGCAGTATTTT.